This T cell receptor beta chain was captured by sequencing in a study of blood T cell repertoires in COVID-19. Study-wide background: The samples span acute and convalescent COVID-19 from the United States, Italy and Spain. T cells, B-cell-depleted T cells, or PBMCs supplied cDNA or gDNA.

Per the original data handling: Scientists estimated how many nucleated cells there were by amplifying reference gene primers. Method: immunoSEQ multiplex PCR; TCRdb's copy keeps in-frame clones and lacks some. V, J and clone size reflect that table, while D and trimming were determined from the DNA. The table includes around 58,000 clones, approximately 87% detected once. The V gene's germline CDR1 is MDHEN and CDR2 SYDVKM. The V gene end was trimmed by 6 bases and the J gene end by 4 bases; junction bases not matched to a gene: 13. This CDR3 is 16 amino acids long. Material: peripheral blood. The J gene is TRBJ2-7, the V gene TRBV28, with 9 bases identical to TRBD1. This TCR came from a human donor in a cohort sampled during active COVID-19. CDR3 bases: TGTGCCAGCAGCCCTCCCCGCGGGACAGGGTCATACGAGCAGTACTTC. Protein product: CASSPPRGTGSYEQYF.